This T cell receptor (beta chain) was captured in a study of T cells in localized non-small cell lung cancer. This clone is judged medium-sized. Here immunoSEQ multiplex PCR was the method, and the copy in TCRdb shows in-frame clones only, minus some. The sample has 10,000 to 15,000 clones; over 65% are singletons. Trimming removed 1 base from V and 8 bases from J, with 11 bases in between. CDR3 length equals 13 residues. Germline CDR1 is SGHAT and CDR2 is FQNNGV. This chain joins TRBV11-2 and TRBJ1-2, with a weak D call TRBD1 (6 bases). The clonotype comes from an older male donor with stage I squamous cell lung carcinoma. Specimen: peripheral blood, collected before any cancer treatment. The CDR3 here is CASSLVGGVGYTF. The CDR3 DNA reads TGTGCCAGCAGCTTAGTCGGGGGCGTGGGCTACACCTTC. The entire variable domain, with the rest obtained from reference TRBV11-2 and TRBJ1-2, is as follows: EAGVAQSPRYKIIEKRQSVAFWCNPISGHATLYWYQQILGQGPKLLIQFQNNGVVDDSQLPKDRFSAERLKGVDSTLKIQPAKLEDSAVYLCASSLVGGVGYTFGSGTRLTVV.